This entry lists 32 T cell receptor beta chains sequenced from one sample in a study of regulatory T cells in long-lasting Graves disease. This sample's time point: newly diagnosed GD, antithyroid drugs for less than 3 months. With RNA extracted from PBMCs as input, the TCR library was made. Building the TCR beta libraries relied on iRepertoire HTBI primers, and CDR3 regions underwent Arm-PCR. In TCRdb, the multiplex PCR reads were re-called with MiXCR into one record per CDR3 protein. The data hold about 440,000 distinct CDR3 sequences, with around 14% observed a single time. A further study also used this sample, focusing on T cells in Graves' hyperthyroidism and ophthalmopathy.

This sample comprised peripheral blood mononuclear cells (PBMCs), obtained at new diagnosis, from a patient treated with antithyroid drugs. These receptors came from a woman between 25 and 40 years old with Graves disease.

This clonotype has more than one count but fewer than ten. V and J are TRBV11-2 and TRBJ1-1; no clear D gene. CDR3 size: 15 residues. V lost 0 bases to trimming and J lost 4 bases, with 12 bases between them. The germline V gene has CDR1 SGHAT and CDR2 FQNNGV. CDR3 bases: TGTGCCAGCAGCTTAGATCAGAGAGAGAGCACTGAAGCTTTCTTT. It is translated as CASSLDQRESTEAFF.

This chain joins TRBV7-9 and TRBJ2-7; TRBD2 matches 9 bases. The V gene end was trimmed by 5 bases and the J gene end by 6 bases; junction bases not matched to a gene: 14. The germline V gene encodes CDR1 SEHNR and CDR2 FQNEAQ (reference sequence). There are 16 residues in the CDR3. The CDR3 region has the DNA TGTGCCAGCAGCCCTCAGAGCGCGGGAGGGCCGAGCGAGCAGTACTTC. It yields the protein CASSPQSAGGPSEQYF.

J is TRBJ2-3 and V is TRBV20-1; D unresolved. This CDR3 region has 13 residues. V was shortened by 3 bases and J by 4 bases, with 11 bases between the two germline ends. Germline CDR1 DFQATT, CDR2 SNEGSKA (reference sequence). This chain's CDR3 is CSASPAVADTQYF. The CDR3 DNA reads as TGCAGTGCTAGCCCAGCCGTGGCAGATACGCAGTATTTT.

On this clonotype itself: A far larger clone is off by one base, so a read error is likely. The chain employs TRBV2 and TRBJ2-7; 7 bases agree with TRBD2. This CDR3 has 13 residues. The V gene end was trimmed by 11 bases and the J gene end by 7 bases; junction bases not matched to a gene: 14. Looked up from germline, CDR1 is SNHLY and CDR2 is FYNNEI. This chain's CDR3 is CAQWREQPNEQYF. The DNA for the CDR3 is TGTGCCCAATGGCGGGAGCAGCCGAATGAGCAGTACTTC.

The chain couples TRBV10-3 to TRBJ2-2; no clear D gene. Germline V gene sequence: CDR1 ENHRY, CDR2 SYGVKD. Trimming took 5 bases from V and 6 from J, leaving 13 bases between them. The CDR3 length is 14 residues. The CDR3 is CAISRVLRAGELFF. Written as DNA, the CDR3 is TGTGCCATCAGTCGGGTCCTGCGCGCCGGGGAGCTGTTTTTT.

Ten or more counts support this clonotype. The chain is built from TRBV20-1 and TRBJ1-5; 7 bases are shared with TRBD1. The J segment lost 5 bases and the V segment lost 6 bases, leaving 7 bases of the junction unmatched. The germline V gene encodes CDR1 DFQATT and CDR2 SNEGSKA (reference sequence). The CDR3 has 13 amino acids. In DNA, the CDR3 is TGCAGTGCATCGGGACAGCCGGATCAGCCCCAGCATTTT. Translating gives CSASGQPDQPQHF.

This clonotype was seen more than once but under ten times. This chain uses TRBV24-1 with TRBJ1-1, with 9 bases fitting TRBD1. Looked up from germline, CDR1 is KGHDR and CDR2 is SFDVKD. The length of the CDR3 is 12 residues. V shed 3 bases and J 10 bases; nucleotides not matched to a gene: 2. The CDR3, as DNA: TGTGCCACCAGTGATGGACAGGGGCGAGCTTTCTTT. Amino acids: CATSDGQGRAFF.

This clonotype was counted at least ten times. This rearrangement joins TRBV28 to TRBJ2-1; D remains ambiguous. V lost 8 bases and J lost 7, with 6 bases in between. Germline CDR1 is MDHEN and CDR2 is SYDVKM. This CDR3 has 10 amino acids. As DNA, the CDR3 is TGTGCCAGCGGTCCGAATGAGCAGTTCTTC. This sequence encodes CASGPNEQFF.

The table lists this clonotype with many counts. This CDR3 reads CAIRDSFGHGEQYF. The CDR3 nucleotides read TGTGCCATCAGAGACTCCTTTGGGCACGGCGAGCAGTACTTC. The V call is TRBV10-3, the J call TRBJ2-7; D ambiguous. The CDR3 runs to 14 residues. Germline CDR1 ENHRY, CDR2 SYGVKD. Trimming took off 6 bases at V and 6 bases at J, with 18 bases between the two ends.

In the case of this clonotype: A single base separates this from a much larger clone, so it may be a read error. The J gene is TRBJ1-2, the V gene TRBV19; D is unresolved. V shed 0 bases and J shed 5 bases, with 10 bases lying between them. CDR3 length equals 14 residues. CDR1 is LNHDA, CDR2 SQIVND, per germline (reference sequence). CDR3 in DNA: TGTGCCAGTAGTATAGAACCGACGCCATATGGCTACACCTTC. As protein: CASSIEPTPYGYTF.

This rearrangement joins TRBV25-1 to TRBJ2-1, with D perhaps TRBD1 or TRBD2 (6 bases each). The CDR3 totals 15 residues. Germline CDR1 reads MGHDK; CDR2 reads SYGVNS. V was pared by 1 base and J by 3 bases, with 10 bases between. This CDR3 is CASSELQGLYNEQFF. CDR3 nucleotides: TGTGCCAGCAGTGAATTACAGGGACTCTACAATGAGCAGTTCTTC.

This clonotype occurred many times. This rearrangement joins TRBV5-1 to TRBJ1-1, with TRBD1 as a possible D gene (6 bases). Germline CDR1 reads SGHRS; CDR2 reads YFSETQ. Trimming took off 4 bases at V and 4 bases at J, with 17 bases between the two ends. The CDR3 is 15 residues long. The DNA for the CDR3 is TGCGCCAGCAGCGTGGAGGGACACCCGAGCACTGAAGCTTTCTTT. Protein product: CASSVEGHPSTEAFF.

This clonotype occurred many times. CDR3: CASRFQSSYEQYF. The CDR3 coding sequence is TGCGCCAGCAGATTTCAGAGCTCCTACGAGCAGTACTTC. The chain links TRBV5-1 to TRBJ2-7; D gene unclear. V was clipped by 5 bases and J by 0 bases, with 9 bases between them. Per germline, CDR1 SGHRS and CDR2 YFSETQ. There are 13 residues in the CDR3.

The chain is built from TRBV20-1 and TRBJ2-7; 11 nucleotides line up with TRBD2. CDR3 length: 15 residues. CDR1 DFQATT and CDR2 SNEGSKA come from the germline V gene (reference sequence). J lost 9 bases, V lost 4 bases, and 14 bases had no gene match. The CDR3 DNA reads TGCAGTGCTACCTCCTTGGGACTAGCGGAGACGGGGCAGTACTTC. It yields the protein CSATSLGLAETGQYF.

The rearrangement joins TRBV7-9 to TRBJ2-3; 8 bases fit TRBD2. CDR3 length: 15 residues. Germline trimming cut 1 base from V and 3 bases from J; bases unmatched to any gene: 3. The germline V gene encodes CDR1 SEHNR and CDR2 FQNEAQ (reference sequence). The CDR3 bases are TGTGCCAGCAGCTTAGTTGAGCGGGAGACAGATACGCAGTATTTT. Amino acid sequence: CASSLVERETDTQYF. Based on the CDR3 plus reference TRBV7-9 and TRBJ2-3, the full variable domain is DTGVSQNPRHKITKRGQNVTFRCDPISEHNRLYWYRQTLGQGPEFLTYFQNEAQLEKSRLLSDRFSAERPKGSFSTLEIQRTEQGDSAMYLCASSLVERETDTQYFGPGTRLTVL.

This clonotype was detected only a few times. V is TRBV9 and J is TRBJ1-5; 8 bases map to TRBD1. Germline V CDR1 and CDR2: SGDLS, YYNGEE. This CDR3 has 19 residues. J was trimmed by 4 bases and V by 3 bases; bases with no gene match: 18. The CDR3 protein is CASSATTGEGEGRNQPQHF. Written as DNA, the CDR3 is TGTGCCAGCAGCGCAACGACAGGGGAAGGGGAGGGAAGGAATCAGCCCCAGCATTTT.

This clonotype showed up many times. CDR3 in DNA: TGTGCCAGCAGTTTAACCGGCGAGGGTGGCCACGAGCAGTACTTC. Its translation is CASSLTGEGGHEQYF. The genes are TRBV12-3 or TRBV12-4 and TRBJ2-7, with D maybe TRBD2 (5 bases). The CDR3 contains 15 residues. V dropped 2 bases and J dropped 5 bases, with 16 bases sitting between them.

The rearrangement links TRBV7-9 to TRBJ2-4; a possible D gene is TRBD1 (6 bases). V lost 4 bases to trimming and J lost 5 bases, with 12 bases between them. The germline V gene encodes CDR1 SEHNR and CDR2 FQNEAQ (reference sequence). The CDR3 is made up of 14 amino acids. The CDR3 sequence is CASSSQGTQNIQYF. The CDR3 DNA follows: TGTGCCAGCAGCTCCCAGGGGACCCAAAACATTCAGTACTTC.

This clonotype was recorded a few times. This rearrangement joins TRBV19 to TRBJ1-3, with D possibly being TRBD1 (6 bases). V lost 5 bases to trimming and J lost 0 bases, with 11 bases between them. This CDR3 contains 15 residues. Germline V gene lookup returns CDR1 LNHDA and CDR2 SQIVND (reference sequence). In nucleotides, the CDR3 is TGTGCCAGTAGTGACGACAGGCACTCTGGAAACACCATATATTTT. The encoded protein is CASSDDRHSGNTIYF.

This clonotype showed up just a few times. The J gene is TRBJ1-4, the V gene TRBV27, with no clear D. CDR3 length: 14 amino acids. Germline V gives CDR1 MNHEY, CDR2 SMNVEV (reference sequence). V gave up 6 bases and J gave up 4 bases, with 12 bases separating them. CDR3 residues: CASSEENGNEKLFF. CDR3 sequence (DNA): TGTGCCAGCAGCGAGGAGAATGGTAATGAAAAACTGTTTTTT.

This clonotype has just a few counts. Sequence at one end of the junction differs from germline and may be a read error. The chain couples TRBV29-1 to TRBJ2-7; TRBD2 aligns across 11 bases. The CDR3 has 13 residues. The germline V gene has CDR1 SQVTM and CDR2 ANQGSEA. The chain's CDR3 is CSVEDGTSGRKSF. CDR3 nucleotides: TGCAGCGTTGAAGATGGGACTAGCGGACGGAAGTCCTTC.

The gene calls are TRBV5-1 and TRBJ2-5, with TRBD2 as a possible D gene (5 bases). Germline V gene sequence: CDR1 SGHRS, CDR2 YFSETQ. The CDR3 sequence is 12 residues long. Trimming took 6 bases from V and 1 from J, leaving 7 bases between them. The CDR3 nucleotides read TGCGCCAGCACCGGGGTCCAAGAGACCCAGTACTTC. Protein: CASTGVQETQYF.

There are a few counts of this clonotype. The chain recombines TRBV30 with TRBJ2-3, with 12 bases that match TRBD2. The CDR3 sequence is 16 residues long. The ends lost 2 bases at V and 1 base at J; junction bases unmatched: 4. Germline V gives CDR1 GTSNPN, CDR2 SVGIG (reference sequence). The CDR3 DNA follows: TGTGCCTGGAGTCTAGCGGGAGGGATGGGCACAGATACGCAGTATTTT. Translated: CAWSLAGGMGTDTQYF.

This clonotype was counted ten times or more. For the CDR3, the DNA is TGTGCCAGCAGCCCGAGGACTAGCGGGGGGGTAGATGAGCAGTTCTTC. Its protein is CASSPRTSGGVDEQFF. The rearrangement links TRBV11-3 to TRBJ2-1; TRBD2 matches 15 bases. Germline assignment: CDR1 SGHNT and CDR2 YENEEA. The V and J ends lost 5 bases and 8 bases, in that order; junction bases with no gene match: 7. CDR3 length: 16 residues.

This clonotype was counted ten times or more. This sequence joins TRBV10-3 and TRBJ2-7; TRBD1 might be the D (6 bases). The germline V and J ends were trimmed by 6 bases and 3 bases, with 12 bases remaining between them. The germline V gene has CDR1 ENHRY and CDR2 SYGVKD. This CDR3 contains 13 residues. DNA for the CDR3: TGTGCCATCAGCTCGACAGGATACTACGAGCAGTACTTC. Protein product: CAISSTGYYEQYF.

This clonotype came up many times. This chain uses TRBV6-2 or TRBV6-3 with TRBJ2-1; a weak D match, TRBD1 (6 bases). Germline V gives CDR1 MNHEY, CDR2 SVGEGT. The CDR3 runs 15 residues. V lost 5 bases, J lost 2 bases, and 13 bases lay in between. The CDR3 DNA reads TGTGCCAGCAGTAACGGACAGCTAACCTACAATGAGCAGTTCTTC. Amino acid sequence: CASSNGQLTYNEQFF.

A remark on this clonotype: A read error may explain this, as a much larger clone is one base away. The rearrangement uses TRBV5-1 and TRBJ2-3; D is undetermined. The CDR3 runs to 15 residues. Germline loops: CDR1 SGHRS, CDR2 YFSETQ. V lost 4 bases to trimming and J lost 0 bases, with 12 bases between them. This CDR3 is CASSGWWGSTDTQYF. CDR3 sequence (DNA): TGCGCCAGCAGCGGTTGGTGGGGAAGCACAGATACGCAGTATTTT.

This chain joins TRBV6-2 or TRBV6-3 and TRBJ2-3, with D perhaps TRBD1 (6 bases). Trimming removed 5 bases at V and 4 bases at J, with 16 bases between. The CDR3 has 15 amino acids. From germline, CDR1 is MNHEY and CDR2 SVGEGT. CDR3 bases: TGTGCCAGCAGTGAGGCAGGGGCCCTGCCAGATACGCAGTATTTT. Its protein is CASSEAGALPDTQYF.

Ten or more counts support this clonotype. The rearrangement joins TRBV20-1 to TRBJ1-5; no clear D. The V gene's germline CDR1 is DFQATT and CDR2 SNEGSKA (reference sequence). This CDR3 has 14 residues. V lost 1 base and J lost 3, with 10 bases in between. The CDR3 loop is CSARVQGINQPQHF. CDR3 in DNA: TGCAGTGCTAGAGTTCAAGGGATCAATCAGCCCCAGCATTTT.

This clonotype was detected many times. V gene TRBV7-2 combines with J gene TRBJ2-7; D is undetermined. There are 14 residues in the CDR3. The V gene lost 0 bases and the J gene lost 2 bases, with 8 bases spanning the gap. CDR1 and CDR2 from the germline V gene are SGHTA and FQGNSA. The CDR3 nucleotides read TGTGCCAGCAGCTTAGCTGGCGCCCCCTACGAGCAGTACTTC. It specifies CASSLAGAPYEQYF.

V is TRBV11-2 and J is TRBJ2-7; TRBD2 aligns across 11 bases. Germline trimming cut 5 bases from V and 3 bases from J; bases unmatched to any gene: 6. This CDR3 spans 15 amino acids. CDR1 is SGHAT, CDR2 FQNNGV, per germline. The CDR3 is CASSPEGLAGYEQYF. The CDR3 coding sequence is TGTGCCAGCAGCCCGGAAGGACTAGCGGGCTACGAGCAGTACTTC. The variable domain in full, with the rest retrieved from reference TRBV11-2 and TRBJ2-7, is EAGVAQSPRYKIIEKRQSVAFWCNPISGHATLYWYQQILGQGPKLLIQFQNNGVVDDSQLPKDRFSAERLKGVDSTLKIQPAKLEDSAVYLCASSPEGLAGYEQYFGPGTRLTVT.

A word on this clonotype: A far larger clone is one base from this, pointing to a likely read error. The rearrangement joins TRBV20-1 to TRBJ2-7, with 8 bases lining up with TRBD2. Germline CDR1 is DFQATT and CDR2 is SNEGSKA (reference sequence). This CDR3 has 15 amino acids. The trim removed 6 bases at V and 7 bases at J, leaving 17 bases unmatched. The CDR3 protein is CSASASGGDYNEQYF. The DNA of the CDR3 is TGCAGTGCCTCCGCCTCGGGGGGGGACTACAATGAGCAGTACTTC.